A single sample is the source of the 2 T cell receptor beta chains below, sequenced in a study of T cells in Graves' hyperthyroidism and ophthalmopathy. What was amplified from RNA transcripts were TCR beta CDR3 regions. TCR CDR3 underwent first-round RT-PCR with the HTBI primer set. TCRdb re-derived calls from the multiplex PCR reads in MiXCR, one entry per CDR3 protein. The sample shows about 360,000 distinct CDR3 sequences, approximately 15% of them seen only once. Input material: blood. The receptors come from a young woman with Graves' hyperthyroidism that later progressed to Graves' ophthalmopathy.

This clonotype was seen at least ten times. The J gene is TRBJ2-1, the V gene TRBV7-2; D is possibly TRBD1 or TRBD2 (6 bases each). The CDR3 runs to 15 residues. Trimming removed 1 base at V and 5 bases at J, with 12 bases between. CDR1 SGHTA and CDR2 FQGNSA come from the germline V gene. The DNA for the CDR3 is TGTGCCAGCAGCTTAGGGGCTAGGGGGGACAATGAGCAGTTCTTC. This codes for CASSLGARGDNEQFF.

Ten or more counts support this clonotype. This chain's CDR3 is CASSQGKGQGIGYTF. The DNA for the CDR3 is TGCGCCAGCAGCCAAGGGAAGGGACAGGGAATAGGCTACACCTTC. The rearrangement links TRBV4-1 to TRBJ1-2; 9 bases line up with TRBD1. V trimming: 1 base; J trimming: 8 bases; junction bases outside the gene matches: 8. The CDR3 contains 15 residues. Germline V gene lookup returns CDR1 MGHRA and CDR2 YSYEKL.